In this sample, the clone carrying this T cell receptor beta chain turned up a few times. Antigen: not known. This CDR3 region has 13 residues. Germline assignment: CDR1 MNHEY and CDR2 SVGEGT. Deletions cut 6 bases from V and 4 bases from J, with 11 bases between. Sequencing was performed with immunoSEQ multiplex PCR; in TCRdb, only in-frame clones are kept and a portion is missing. Found here are over 150,000 clones, around 87% of them singletons; the top ten hold roughly 4%. This specimen belongs to a study of T cell responses to AZD1222 COVID-19 vaccine. Findings and caveats of the study: Just 5 or 6 AZD1222 recipients tested seropositive at baseline. Donors skewed white British and female; clonal diversity was possibly underestimated.

This clonotype was sampled from an adult who received the AZD1222 COVID-19 vaccine. This chain links TRBV6-2 or TRBV6-3 with TRBJ2-3; D unresolved. The sequencing used peripheral blood, collected 28 days after the second AZD1222 dose. The CDR3 protein is CASSQLIADTQYF. The CDR3 nucleotides are TGTGCCAGCAGCCAACTAATTGCAGATACGCAGTATTTT.